Presented here are 16 T cell receptor beta chains from one specimen sequenced in a study of blood T cells in healthy people across ages. Together with a sample-barcoded 5' primer, a J-beta primer mix was included in a second PCR lasting about 6 to 12 cycles. Using its own MiXCR run on the 5' RACE reads, TCRdb lists one record per CDR3 protein. This table holds hundreds of thousands of distinct CDR3 sequences, approximately 25% found once. Another study also made use of these data, one on T cells of mothers and their children.

What was sequenced was blood. The receptors were gathered from a boy younger than 18 in good health.

This chain connects TRBV7-2 to TRBJ2-3; the D call may be TRBD1 or TRBD2 (6 bases each). CDR3 length: 16 amino acids. V was pared by 5 bases and J by 4 bases, with 19 bases between. The germline CDR1 and CDR2 sequences are SGHTA and FQGNSA. The CDR3: CASSPVGGRWSDTQYF. CDR3 nucleotide sequence: TGTGCCAGCAGCCCTGTTGGGGGGCGATGGTCAGATACGCAGTATTTT.

This clonotype turned up a few times. The chain couples TRBV25-1 to TRBJ1-4, with TRBD1 identical over 8 bases. The ends lost 4 bases at V and 8 bases at J; junction bases unmatched: 12. From germline, CDR1 is MGHDK and CDR2 SYGVNS. The CDR3 length is 16 residues. CDR3 coding DNA: TGTGCCAGCAGTGCGTATCGGACAGGGATAGAAGAAAAACTGTTTTTT. Translated: CASSAYRTGIEEKLFF.

This clonotype appeared a few times. V is TRBV28 and J is TRBJ2-2; 8 bases match TRBD1. This CDR3 has 15 amino acids. Per germline, CDR1 MDHEN and CDR2 SYDVKM. The V and J ends lost 6 bases and 5 bases, in that order; junction bases with no gene match: 8. This chain's CDR3 is CASSAGTGGTGELFF. CDR3 in DNA: TGTGCCAGCAGCGCCGGGACAGGTGGGACCGGGGAGCTGTTTTTT.

The table lists this clonotype with many counts. This chain links TRBV7-2 with TRBJ2-3, with 12 positions matching TRBD2. V gave up 2 bases and J gave up 5 bases; unmatched junction bases: 11. The CDR3 runs to 18 residues. The germline V gene encodes CDR1 SGHTA and CDR2 FQGNSA. CDR3 loop: CASSLLSASGRAVDTQYF. The CDR3 DNA reads as TGTGCCAGCAGCTTACTCTCGGCTAGCGGGAGGGCCGTAGATACGCAGTATTTT.

The gene calls are TRBV11-2 and TRBJ1-5, with unresolved D. The CDR3 is 14 amino acids. V shed 6 bases and J shed 5 bases, with 14 bases lying between them. Germline V gene lookup returns CDR1 SGHAT and CDR2 FQNNGV. CDR3 nucleotide sequence: TGTGCCAGCAGACTCGGTCCCGGGGATCAGCCCCAGCATTTT. As protein: CASRLGPGDQPQHF.

This chain links TRBV4-1 with TRBJ2-7; D is perhaps TRBD2 (5 bases). Looked up from germline, CDR1 is MGHRA and CDR2 is YSYEKL. Between the trimmed V and J ends, which lost 4 bases and 0 bases, there was a span of 10 bases. The CDR3 spans 14 residues. The CDR3 bases are TGCGCCAGCAGCCCAGGAGGACTCTCCTACGAGCAGTACTTC. This sequence encodes CASSPGGLSYEQYF.

The chain links TRBV7-9 to TRBJ2-3; a weak D match, TRBD2 (7 bases). Germline V gene data show CDR1 as SEHNR and CDR2 as FQNEAQ (reference sequence). CDR3 length: 14 amino acids. Trimming took off 3 bases at V and 3 bases at J, with 10 bases between the two ends. In DNA form, the CDR3 reads TGTGCCAGCAGCTTCGGGGGGCGAACAGATACGCAGTATTTT. Its protein is CASSFGGRTDTQYF.

The rearrangement joins TRBV20-1 to TRBJ2-5; perhaps TRBD2 as D (5 bases). The last part of the DNA fits TRBJ2-7 better; the J call may be wrong. In germline, CDR1 is DFQATT, CDR2 SNEGSKA (reference sequence). This CDR3 region has 13 residues. Written as DNA, the CDR3 is TGCAGTGCTAAAAGTCGGGGCTCCTACGAGCAGTACTTC. Translation: CSAKSRGSYEQYF.

This clonotype occurred a few times. This chain joins TRBV11-1 and TRBJ2-1; 10 nucleotides agree with TRBD2. Germline values: CDR1 SGHAT, CDR2 FQDESV (reference sequence). CDR3 length equals 18 residues. V shed 0 bases, J shed 1 base, and the junction held 6 bases outside the gene matches. For the CDR3, the DNA is TGTGCCAGCAGCTTAGCAGCGGGGGGGCCTGGGTCCTACAATGAGCAGTTCTTC. As protein: CASSLAAGGPGSYNEQFF.

This chain connects TRBV14 to TRBJ2-5, with TRBD2 identical over 8 bases. The ends lost 0 bases at V and 3 bases at J; junction bases unmatched: 12. This CDR3 contains 18 residues. CDR1 and CDR2 from the germline V gene are SGHDN and FVKESK. The CDR3 loop reads CASSQELAGISREETQYF. Here the CDR3 DNA reads TGTGCCAGCAGCCAAGAGCTAGCGGGTATTTCGAGGGAAGAGACCCAGTACTTC.

In its sample, this clonotype was seen a few times. One end of the junction fails to match germline, which may point to a read error. The chain combines TRBV29-1 with TRBJ2-7; 12 nucleotides agree with TRBD1. Germline assignment: CDR1 SQVTM and CDR2 ANQGSEA. CDR3 length equals 15 residues. The CDR3: CSVESGQGALYEQYF. The CDR3 DNA is TGCAGTGTTGAGTCGGGACAGGGGGCACTCTACGAGCAGTACTTC.

This clonotype was detected many times. V gene TRBV5-5 combines with J gene TRBJ2-7, with D unresolved. V was shortened by 4 bases and J by 3 bases, with 5 bases between the two germline ends. The germline V gene encodes CDR1 SGHKS and CDR2 YYEKEE (reference sequence). The CDR3 is made up of 11 amino acids. As DNA, the CDR3 is TGTGCCAGCAGCAGGGACTACGAGCAGTACTTC. Protein product: CASSRDYEQYF.

This clonotype has only one observation. The chain combines TRBV7-8 with TRBJ2-5, with a tentative D call TRBD2 (5 bases). V lost 2 bases and J 4 bases, leaving 17 bases between the germline ends. Germline lookup yields CDR1 SGHVS and CDR2 FQNEAQ. The CDR3 has 16 residues. The CDR3 region has the DNA TGTGCCAGCAGCTTATTAGGGTTGGAGGCGTCAGAGACCCAGTACTTC. This translates into CASSLLGLEASETQYF.

The chain is built from TRBV7-9 and TRBJ2-3, with D possibly TRBD1 on 5 matching bases. Germline V gene sequence: CDR1 SEHNR, CDR2 FQNEAQ (reference sequence). Trimming took off 3 bases at V and 2 bases at J, with 9 bases between the two ends. The CDR3 loop spans 14 amino acids. CDR3 region: CASSFRQNTDTQYF. As DNA, the CDR3 is TGTGCCAGCAGCTTTCGACAGAACACAGATACGCAGTATTTT.

This clonotype was counted only a few times. The chain uses TRBV4-3 and TRBJ2-5; 10 positions agree with TRBD2. V was pared by 0 bases and J by 3 bases, with 7 bases of the junction left unmatched. Per germline, CDR1 LGHNA and CDR2 YSLEER. The CDR3 has 17 residues. The chain's CDR3 is CASSQDRLAGVKETQYF. The CDR3 nucleotides read TGCGCCAGCAGCCAAGATCGCCTAGCGGGAGTTAAAGAGACCCAGTACTTC.

This chain uses TRBV7-2 with TRBJ1-2; the D gene is possibly TRBD1 (5 bases). Trimming cost V 5 bases and J 8 bases, with 15 bases left between them. This CDR3 has 13 residues. The germline CDR1 and CDR2 sequences are SGHTA and FQGNSA. This CDR3 reads CASSQRPRDGYTF. In DNA, the CDR3 is TGTGCCAGCAGCCAACGTCCCAGGGACGGCTACACCTTC.